The 26 T cell receptor beta chains reported below all come from one sample, sequenced in a study of blood T cell repertoires in COVID-19. Method: immunoSEQ multiplex PCR; TCRdb's copy keeps in-frame clones and lacks some. The profile shows about 330,000 clones, more than 90% of them singletons. The source material was PBMCs or T cells enriched from blood (not recorded which). The origin of the receptors is a woman aged 25-40 years who had recovered from COVID-19.

V and J are TRBV7-9 and TRBJ1-5; TRBD1 aligns across 7 bases. Germline V gives CDR1 SEHNR, CDR2 FQNEAQ (reference sequence). The trim removed 1 base at V and 1 base at J, leaving 4 bases unmatched. The CDR3 loop spans 16 amino acids. The CDR3 DNA reads TGTGCCAGCAGCTTAGGGGACAGAGGAAGCAATCAGCCCCAGCATTTT. It yields the protein CASSLGDRGSNQPQHF.

The rearrangement links TRBV15 to TRBJ2-6; possibly TRBD2 for D (5 bases). Germline CDR1 reads LNHNV; CDR2 reads YYDKDF (reference sequence). Trimming took off 0 bases at V and 1 base at J, with 16 bases between the two ends. The CDR3 has 19 residues. CDR3 nucleotides: TGTGCCACCAGCAGAGATTTCGGGGATACTCTTTCTGGGGCCAACGTCCTGACTTTC. Translated: CATSRDFGDTLSGANVLTF. Variable domain in full (rest from reference TRBV15 and TRBJ2-6): DAMVIQNPRYQVTQFGKPVTLSCSQTLNHNVMYWYQQKSSQAPKLLFHYYDKDFNNEADTPDNFQSRRPNTSFCFLDIRSPGLGDTAMYLCATSRDFGDTLSGANVLTFGAGSRLTVL.

The chain has TRBV7-6 and TRBJ2-5; 11 nucleotides agree with TRBD1. V shed 5 bases and J 5 bases; nucleotides not matched to a gene: 7. From germline, CDR1 is SGHVS and CDR2 FNYEAQ. CDR3 length: 15 amino acids. CDR3 region: CASSPGQGAFETQYF. For the CDR3, the DNA is TGTGCCAGCAGCCCCGGACAGGGGGCTTTCGAGACCCAGTACTTC.

The chain links TRBV2 to TRBJ2-7; 11 nucleotides line up with TRBD1. The CDR3 is 14 amino acids. V lost 6 bases, J lost 3 bases, and 4 bases stayed unmatched. Germline V gene sequence: CDR1 SNHLY, CDR2 FYNNEI. The CDR3 region has the DNA TGTGCCAGCAGCCCGGACAGGGGGCTCTACGAGCAGTACTTC. Translating gives CASSPDRGLYEQYF.

V is TRBV6-5 and J is TRBJ2-5; weak D call: TRBD1 (5 bases). The V end was cut by 0 bases, the J end by 3 bases, with 11 bases between. The germline gives CDR1 MNHEY, CDR2 SVGAGI. This CDR3 spans 15 amino acids. This chain's CDR3 is CASSYSTQGEETQYF. As DNA, the CDR3 is TGTGCCAGCAGTTACTCGACGCAGGGCGAAGAGACCCAGTACTTC.

V and J are TRBV29-1 and TRBJ2-3, with 10 bases matching TRBD2. CDR1 and CDR2 from the germline V gene are SQVTM and ANQGSEA. Trimming at V came to 3 bases and at J to 1 base, leaving 4 bases not matched to a gene. The CDR3 consists of 15 residues. DNA of the CDR3: TGCAGCGTTGATGGTCTAGCGGGGGGCACAGATACGCAGTATTTT. Its translation: CSVDGLAGGTDTQYF.

V gene TRBV14 combines with J gene TRBJ2-1; D is ambiguous. Trimming removed 4 bases from V and 5 bases from J, with 12 bases in between. The CDR3 consists of 14 residues. Germline lookup yields CDR1 SGHDN and CDR2 FVKESK. Here the CDR3 DNA reads TGTGCCAGCAGCCCCGTTGGAGCTAACAATGAGCAGTTCTTC. It encodes CASSPVGANNEQFF.

The rearrangement uses TRBV28 and TRBJ2-7, with D uncertain. Looked up from germline, CDR1 is MDHEN and CDR2 is SYDVKM. V gave up 4 bases and J gave up 5 bases, with 3 bases separating them. This CDR3 region has 10 residues. The CDR3 loop is CASSSNEQYF. Written as DNA, the CDR3 is TGTGCCAGCAGTTCCAACGAGCAGTACTTC. Full variable domain (remainder filled in from reference TRBV28 and TRBJ2-7): DVKVTQSSRYLVKRTGEKVFLECVQDMDHENMFWYRQDPGLGLRLIYFSYDVKMKEKGDIPEGYSVSREKKERFSLILESASTNQTSMYLCASSSNEQYFGPGTRLTVT.

The chain combines TRBV19 with TRBJ2-4, with TRBD1 identical over 9 bases. V gave up 3 bases and J gave up 6 bases; unmatched junction bases: 6. This CDR3 comprises 15 residues. Germline values: CDR1 LNHDA, CDR2 SQIVND (reference sequence). This CDR3 is CASSIGGTGTNIQYF. DNA for the CDR3: TGTGCCAGTAGTATTGGGGGGACAGGGACAAACATTCAGTACTTC.

The chain joins TRBV2 to TRBJ1-5; the D gene is possibly TRBD1 (5 bases). The CDR3 loop spans 15 amino acids. Trimming removed 10 bases at V and 0 bases at J, with 16 bases between. Germline CDR1 SNHLY, CDR2 FYNNEI. The CDR3 bases are TGTGCCACGCGGGGAGGGGTCAATAGCAATCAGCCCCAGCATTTT. Residues: CATRGGVNSNQPQHF. The full variable domain, its missing parts supplied by reference TRBV2 and TRBJ1-5, is EPEVTQTPSHQVTQMGQEVILRCVPISNHLYFYWYRQILGQKVEFLVSFYNNEISEKSEIFDDQFSVERPDGSNFTLKIRSTKLEDSAMYFCATRGGVNSNQPQHFGDGTRLSIL.

This chain connects TRBV27 to TRBJ2-2; D remains unclear. Looked up from germline, CDR1 is MNHEY and CDR2 is SMNVEV (reference sequence). The CDR3 runs to 14 residues. Trimming pared 0 bases from V and 1 base from J, leaving 3 bases between. CDR3 sequence: CASSLSLNTGELFF. Written as DNA, the CDR3 is TGTGCCAGCAGTTTATCTCTGAACACCGGGGAGCTGTTTTTT.

This chain links TRBV5-1 with TRBJ2-1; 7 positions match TRBD2. J gave up 3 bases and V 2 bases, and 5 bases lay outside the gene matches. Germline-derived CDR1 and CDR2 are SGHRS and YFSETQ. This CDR3 is 15 amino acids long. The CDR3 DNA reads as TGCGCCAGCAGCTTTCAAGCGGGGTACTACAATGAGCAGTTCTTC. Translated: CASSFQAGYYNEQFF.

The J gene is TRBJ2-3, the V gene TRBV19; 8 bases fit TRBD1. V was clipped by 3 bases and J by 3 bases; unmatched bases: 2. CDR1 is LNHDA, CDR2 SQIVND, per germline (reference sequence). CDR3 size: 14 residues. The CDR3 region has the DNA TGTGCCAGTAGTATGCAGGGGGCAACAGATACGCAGTATTTT. This sequence encodes CASSMQGATDTQYF. Complete variable domain (other parts from reference TRBV19 and TRBJ2-3): DGGITQSPKYLFRKEGQNVTLSCEQNLNHDAMYWYRQDPGQGLRLIYYSQIVNDFQKGDIAEGYSVSREKKESFPLTVTSAQKNPTAFYLCASSMQGATDTQYFGPGTRLTVL.

The J gene is TRBJ1-1, the V gene TRBV20-1; possible D gene TRBD1, 6 bases. The V and J ends lost 3 bases and 11 bases respectively, with 13 bases between them. Germline CDR1 is DFQATT and CDR2 is SNEGSKA (reference sequence). The CDR3 totals 11 residues. CDR3 in amino acids: CSASLMQGAFF. CDR3 nucleotides: TGCAGTGCTAGTTTAATGCAGGGGGCTTTCTTT.

The chain joins TRBV4-1 to TRBJ1-1, with unresolved D. CDR1 and CDR2 from the germline V gene are MGHRA and YSYEKL. CDR3 length: 14 residues. V dropped 6 bases and J dropped 2 bases, with 13 bases sitting between them. The DNA of the CDR3 is TGCGCCAGCAGACGACACCCCCTAAACACTGAAGCTTTCTTT. Translating it yields CASRRHPLNTEAFF.

This clone was counted a few times. The rearrangement joins TRBV29-1 to TRBJ2-5; a weak D match, TRBD2 (5 bases). This CDR3 has 14 amino acids. Germline loops: CDR1 SQVTM, CDR2 ANQGSEA. Trimming took 7 bases from V and 4 from J, leaving 19 bases between them. CDR3 coding DNA: TGCAGCGGAAGCTCCGCCACGGGGTCAGAGACCCAGTACTTC. It yields the protein CSGSSATGSETQYF.

The chain employs TRBV3-1 (or the pseudogene TRBV3-2) and TRBJ1-5; D is undetermined. Deletions cut 1 base from V and 7 bases from J, with 11 bases between. CDR1 is LGHDT, CDR2 YNNKEL, per germline (reference sequence). The CDR3 extends over 14 amino acids. This chain's CDR3 is CASSQVSGAQPQHF. The CDR3 nucleotides are TGTGCCAGCAGCCAAGTCAGCGGCGCCCAGCCCCAGCATTTT.

The chain is built from TRBV7-2 and TRBJ1-2; no definite D call. The germline gives CDR1 SGHTA, CDR2 FQGNSA. With 4 bases removed from V and 2 bases from J, the gap between germline ends came to 8 bases. The CDR3 is 13 residues long. CDR3 protein: CASSSSTNYGYTF. The CDR3 DNA is TGTGCCAGCAGCTCGAGCACGAACTATGGCTACACCTTC.

The chain joins TRBV25-1 to TRBJ2-7; D gene uncertain. Trimming stripped 7 bases from V and 2 bases from J, with 12 bases between. Germline CDR1 and CDR2: MGHDK and SYGVNS. The CDR3 runs 13 residues. The CDR3 is CASNHDGAYEQYF. The CDR3 DNA reads TGTGCCAGCAATCATGACGGAGCCTACGAGCAGTACTTC.

The chain has TRBV7-9 and TRBJ2-1; weak D call: TRBD2 (6 bases). CDR3 length: 16 residues. The V end was cut by 5 bases, the J end by 7 bases, with 21 bases between. Germline V gene lookup returns CDR1 SEHNR and CDR2 FQNEAQ (reference sequence). In nucleotides, the CDR3 is TGTGCCAGCAGCCCCAGACTCGGGACTGGTCGGAATGAGCAGTTCTTC. Protein sequence: CASSPRLGTGRNEQFF.

This chain links TRBV2 with TRBJ2-2; a possible D gene is TRBD2 (5 bases). This CDR3 has 13 amino acids. Germline V gene sequence: CDR1 SNHLY, CDR2 FYNNEI. V was cut by 0 bases and J by 8 bases, with 7 bases left in between. CDR3: CASSEAPGGELFF. As DNA, the CDR3 is TGTGCCAGCAGTGAAGCCCCGGGAGGGGAGCTGTTTTTT.

The chain combines TRBV4-1 with TRBJ1-5; D is unresolved. The CDR3 covers 16 residues. Germline CDR1 and CDR2: MGHRA and YSYEKL. V was pared by 0 bases and J by 5 bases, with 14 bases between. CDR3 sequence: CASSQDYSRSYQPQHF. CDR3 bases: TGCGCCAGCAGCCAAGATTACTCCAGGTCGTATCAGCCCCAGCATTTT.

This clone was recorded only once. J is TRBJ2-1 and V is TRBV9; no clear D. V was clipped by 0 bases and J by 6 bases, with 7 bases between them. Germline values: CDR1 SGDLS, CDR2 YYNGEE. The CDR3 contains 13 residues. The CDR3 DNA reads as TGTGCCAGCAGCGTAGGTAGTCTCAATGAGCAGTTCTTC. Encoded protein: CASSVGSLNEQFF. Complete variable domain (other parts from reference TRBV9 and TRBJ2-1): DSGVTQTPKHLITATGQRVTLRCSPRSGDLSVYWYQQSLDQGLQFLIQYYNGEERAKGNILERFSAQQFPDLHSELNLSSLELGDSALYFCASSVGSLNEQFFGPGTRLTVL.

The J gene is TRBJ2-7, the V gene TRBV28; a possible D gene is TRBD1 (5 bases). This CDR3 has 12 residues. The germline V and J ends were trimmed by 8 bases and 2 bases, with 10 bases remaining between them. Per the germline V gene, CDR1 is MDHEN and CDR2 is SYDVKM. The CDR3 loop is CASGARTYEQYF. In DNA form, the CDR3 reads TGTGCCAGCGGGGCACGGACCTACGAGCAGTACTTC.

The chain uses TRBV20-1 and TRBJ2-5, with D possibly being TRBD1 (5 bases). The CDR3 loop spans 11 amino acids. The V gene's germline CDR1 is DFQATT and CDR2 SNEGSKA (reference sequence). Between the trimmed V and J ends, which lost 4 bases and 6 bases, there was a span of 9 bases. The CDR3 loop is CSAIRAKTQYF. CDR3 DNA sequence: TGCAGTGCTATCAGGGCCAAGACCCAGTACTTC.

J is TRBJ1-1 and V is TRBV7-8; D possibly corresponds to TRBD1 (6 bases). Trimming shortened V by 5 bases and J by 2 bases, and 24 bases separated the two germline ends. The germline V gene encodes CDR1 SGHVS and CDR2 FQNEAQ. The CDR3 has 18 amino acids. The CDR3 sequence: CASSQRVDRSLLNTEAFF. The DNA for the CDR3 is TGTGCCAGCAGCCAAAGGGTGGACAGATCGTTGCTAAACACTGAAGCTTTCTTT.